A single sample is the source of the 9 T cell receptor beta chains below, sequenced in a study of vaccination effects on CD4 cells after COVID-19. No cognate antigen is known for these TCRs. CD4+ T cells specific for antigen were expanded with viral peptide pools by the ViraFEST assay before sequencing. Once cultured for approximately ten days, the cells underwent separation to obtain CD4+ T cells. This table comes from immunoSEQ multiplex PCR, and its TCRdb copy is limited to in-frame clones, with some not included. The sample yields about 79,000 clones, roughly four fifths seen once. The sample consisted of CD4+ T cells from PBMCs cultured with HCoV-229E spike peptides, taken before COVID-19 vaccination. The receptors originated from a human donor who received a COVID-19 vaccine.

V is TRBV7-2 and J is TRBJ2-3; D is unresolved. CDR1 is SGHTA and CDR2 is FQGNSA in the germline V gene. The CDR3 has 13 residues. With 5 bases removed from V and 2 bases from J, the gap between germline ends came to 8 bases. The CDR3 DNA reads TGTGCCAGCAGCAACCCCTCCACAGATACGCAGTATTTT. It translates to CASSNPSTDTQYF.

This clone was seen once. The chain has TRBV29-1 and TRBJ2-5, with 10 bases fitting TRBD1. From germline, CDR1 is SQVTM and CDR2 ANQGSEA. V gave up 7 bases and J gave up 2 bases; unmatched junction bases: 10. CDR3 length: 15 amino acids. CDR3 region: CSAHGRGQGQETQYF. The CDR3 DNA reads TGCAGCGCCCACGGCAGGGGACAGGGGCAAGAGACCCAGTACTTC.

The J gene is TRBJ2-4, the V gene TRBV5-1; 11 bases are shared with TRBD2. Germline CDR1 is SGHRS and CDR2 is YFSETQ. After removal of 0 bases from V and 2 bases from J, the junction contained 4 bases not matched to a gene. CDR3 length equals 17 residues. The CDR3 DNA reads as TGCGCCAGCAGCTTGGTAGTAGCGGGGGGGCCCAAAAACATTCAGTACTTC. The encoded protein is CASSLVVAGGPKNIQYF.

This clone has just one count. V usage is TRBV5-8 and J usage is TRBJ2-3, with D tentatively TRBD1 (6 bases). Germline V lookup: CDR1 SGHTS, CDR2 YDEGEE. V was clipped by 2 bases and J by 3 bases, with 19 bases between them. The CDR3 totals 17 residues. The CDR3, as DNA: TGTGCCAGCAGCTTAGTATTCTGGGGGCTTGGAACAGATACGCAGTATTTT. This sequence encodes CASSLVFWGLGTDTQYF.

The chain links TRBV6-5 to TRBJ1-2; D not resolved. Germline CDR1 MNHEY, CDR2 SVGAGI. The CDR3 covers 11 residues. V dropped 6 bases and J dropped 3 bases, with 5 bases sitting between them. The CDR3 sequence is CASSLHYGYTF. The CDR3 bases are TGTGCCAGCAGCCTTCACTATGGCTACACCTTC.

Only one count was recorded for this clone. The CDR3 DNA is TGTGCCAGTAGTACGGGGGGTGGAGGCGAGACCCAGTACTTC. Amino acid sequence: CASSTGGGGETQYF. The J gene is TRBJ2-5, the V gene TRBV19; 7 nucleotides line up with TRBD2. In germline, CDR1 is LNHDA, CDR2 SQIVND (reference sequence). V lost 4 bases to trimming and J lost 5 bases; unmatched junction nucleotides: 7. This CDR3 region has 14 residues.

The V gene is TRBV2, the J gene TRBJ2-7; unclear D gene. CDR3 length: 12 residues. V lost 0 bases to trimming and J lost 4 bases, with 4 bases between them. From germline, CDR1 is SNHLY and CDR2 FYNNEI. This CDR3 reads CASSEAGYEQYV. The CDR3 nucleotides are TGTGCCAGCAGTGAAGCAGGTTACGAGCAGTACGTC.

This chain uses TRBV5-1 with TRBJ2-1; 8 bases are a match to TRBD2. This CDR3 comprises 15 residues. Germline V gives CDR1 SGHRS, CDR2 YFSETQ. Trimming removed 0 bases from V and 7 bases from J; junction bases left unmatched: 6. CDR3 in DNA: TGCGCCAGCAGCTTGGTACTAGCGGTTCGGAATGAGCAGTTCTTC. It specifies CASSLVLAVRNEQFF.

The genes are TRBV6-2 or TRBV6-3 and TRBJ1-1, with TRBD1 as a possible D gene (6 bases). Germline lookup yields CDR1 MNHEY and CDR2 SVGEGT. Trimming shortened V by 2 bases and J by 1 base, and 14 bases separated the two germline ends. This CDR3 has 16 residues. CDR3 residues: CASSYIGGGANTEAFF. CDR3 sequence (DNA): TGTGCCAGCAGTTACATAGGGGGGGGCGCGAACACTGAAGCTTTCTTT.